The 30 T cell receptor beta chains reported below all come from one sample, sequenced in a study of blood T cell repertoires in COVID-19. Assay: immunoSEQ multiplex PCR; the TCRdb copy retains only in-frame clones and omits some. Of some 360,000 clones in the sample, roughly nine tenths are singletons; the top ten hold about 3.9%. Sequenced: peripheral blood. The receptor set was obtained from a woman aged 55-70 years with COVID-19, enrolled during active disease.

The chain recombines TRBV4-1 with TRBJ2-4; the D gene is possibly TRBD2 (5 bases). Germline values: CDR1 MGHRA, CDR2 YSYEKL. The V and J ends lost 5 bases and 6 bases respectively, with 17 bases between them. The CDR3 is made up of 15 amino acids. This chain's CDR3 is CASSKEPGGRNIQYF. The DNA of the CDR3 is TGCGCCAGCAGCAAGGAACCGGGTGGGAGAAACATTCAGTACTTC.

CDR3 sequence reads: CASSVGLARTSTDTQYF. Here the CDR3 DNA reads TGTGCCAGCAGCGTAGGGCTAGCGCGGACTAGCACAGATACGCAGTATTTT. The rearrangement links TRBV9 to TRBJ2-3; TRBD2 is a possible D gene (6 bases). V lost 0 bases, J lost 0 bases, and 14 bases lay in between. The CDR3 loop spans 17 amino acids. Germline assignment: CDR1 SGDLS and CDR2 YYNGEE.

CDR3 coding DNA: TGCACCAGCAGCCCCATGGACAATACTTGTATTTACGAGCAGTACTTC. Its protein is CTSSPMDNTCIYEQYF. J is TRBJ2-7 and V is TRBV1; TRBD1 is the table's D call and was not checked against the DNA. TRBV1 constitutes a pseudogene. The length of the CDR3 is 16 residues.

The V gene is TRBV18, the J gene TRBJ2-7, with D tentatively TRBD1 (6 bases). This CDR3 spans 13 amino acids. Between the trimmed V and J ends, which lost 3 bases and 4 bases, there was a span of 10 bases. Germline V lookup: CDR1 KGHSH, CDR2 LQKENI. The CDR3 nucleotides are TGTGCCAGCTCACCCCATCAGGGGTACGAGCAGTACTTC. Residues: CASSPHQGYEQYF.

The CDR3 spells CASSIGQGASYEQYF. The CDR3 DNA reads TGTGCCAGTAGTATCGGGCAGGGGGCAAGCTACGAGCAGTACTTC. The rearrangement uses TRBV19 and TRBJ2-7, with TRBD1 matching 8 bases. Germline assignment: CDR1 LNHDA and CDR2 SQIVND (reference sequence). The ends lost 3 bases at V and 3 bases at J; junction bases unmatched: 7. This CDR3 has 15 amino acids.

The rearrangement uses TRBV5-5 and TRBJ2-7; TRBD1 matches at 7 bases. Germline values: CDR1 SGHKS, CDR2 YYEKEE (reference sequence). The CDR3 has 14 amino acids. The V segment lost 0 bases and the J segment 4 bases; nucleotides outside the gene matches: 4. This CDR3 is CASSLGDSAYEQYF. The DNA for the CDR3 is TGTGCCAGCAGCTTGGGGGACAGTGCTTACGAGCAGTACTTC.

V usage is TRBV19 and J usage is TRBJ1-4, with 7 positions matching TRBD1. Per the germline V gene, CDR1 is LNHDA and CDR2 is SQIVND (reference sequence). CDR3 length equals 15 residues. V shed 8 bases, J shed 0 bases, and the junction held 6 bases outside the gene matches. The CDR3 DNA sequence: TGTGCCAGTTCAAACAGGGGTGCAACTAATGAAAAACTGTTTTTT. Its protein product is CASSNRGATNEKLFF.

This clone was counted only a few times. The rearrangement uses TRBV7-6 and TRBJ2-7; weak D call: TRBD2 (7 bases). With 4 bases removed from V and 0 bases from J, the gap between germline ends came to 16 bases. The CDR3 sequence is 16 residues long. Germline V gene data show CDR1 as SGHVS and CDR2 as FNYEAQ. CDR3 bases: TGTGCCAGCAGCTCTGCCCAGGCGGGGGCCTCCTACGAGCAGTACTTC. Its protein product is CASSSAQAGASYEQYF.

The J gene is TRBJ2-7, the V gene TRBV18; no clear D. V was clipped by 3 bases and J by 0 bases, with 9 bases between them. Germline lookup yields CDR1 KGHSH and CDR2 LQKENI. The CDR3 length is 14 residues. In DNA, the CDR3 is TGTGCCAGCTCACCGGCTTACAGCTCCTACGAGCAGTACTTC. Translated, it gives CASSPAYSSYEQYF.

V and J are TRBV3-1 (or the pseudogene TRBV3-2) and TRBJ2-5; weak D call: TRBD2 (5 bases). Germline CDR1 and CDR2: LGHDT and YNNKEL (reference sequence). The V end was cut by 0 bases, the J end by 5 bases, with 13 bases between. This CDR3 spans 15 amino acids. This CDR3 reads CASSQDLAGLETQYF. DNA of the CDR3: TGTGCCAGCAGCCAAGATTTGGCGGGTCTTGAGACCCAGTACTTC.

The chain carries TRBV12-3 or TRBV12-4 and TRBJ1-2; 9 bases are a match to TRBD1. Losses at the gene ends were 6 bases for V and 8 bases for J; bases not matched to a gene: 7. CDR3 length equals 13 residues. CDR3 sequence reads: CASRTQGAGGYTF. The CDR3 DNA follows: TGTGCCAGCAGGACACAGGGGGCGGGAGGCTACACCTTC.

The V gene is TRBV20-1, the J gene TRBJ1-4, with D unclear. The CDR3 consists of 11 residues. With 7 bases removed from V and 8 bases from J, the gap between germline ends came to 11 bases. CDR1 is DFQATT and CDR2 is SNEGSKA in the germline V gene (reference sequence). The CDR3 bases are TGCAGTGTGGCGGAGAGGGAAAAACTGTTTTTT. Translated: CSVAEREKLFF.

This clone was counted a single time. The chain employs TRBV6-5 and TRBJ1-5, with D possibly matching TRBD1 (6 bases). CDR1 is MNHEY and CDR2 is SVGAGI in the germline V gene. The CDR3 totals 15 residues. Trimming left V 6 bases short and J 2 bases short, with 14 bases between. This CDR3 is CASRSQGGGNQPQHF. The DNA of the CDR3 is TGTGCCAGCAGGTCACAGGGAGGGGGCAATCAGCCCCAGCATTTT.

The chain has TRBV14 and TRBJ1-1, with D maybe TRBD1 (5 bases). The CDR3 totals 13 residues. The germline V and J ends were trimmed by 4 bases and 1 base, with 7 bases remaining between them. Germline-derived CDR1 and CDR2 are SGHDN and FVKESK. The CDR3 region has the DNA TGTGCCAGCAGCCTACAGGAGAACACTGAAGCTTTCTTT. Its translation: CASSLQENTEAFF.

This chain joins TRBV6-1 and TRBJ1-2; tentatively, D is TRBD1 (6 bases). The germline CDR1 and CDR2 sequences are MNHNS and SASEGT. The CDR3 consists of 17 residues. V was pared by 0 bases and J by 5 bases, with 19 bases between. The CDR3 nucleotides read TGTGCCAGCAGTGAAGCGGGAACAGGGCCTCGAATTTATGGCTACACCTTC. Amino acids: CASSEAGTGPRIYGYTF.

This chain connects TRBV6-5 to TRBJ2-1; 8 positions match TRBD2. Germline CDR1 reads MNHEY; CDR2 reads SVGAGI. The CDR3 consists of 15 residues. The junction had 10 bases not matched to a gene; V was cut back by 10 bases and J by 2 bases. The chain's CDR3 is CATLPGGAPYNEQFF. DNA for the CDR3: TGTGCCACCTTGCCGGGAGGGGCGCCCTACAATGAGCAGTTCTTC.

J is TRBJ2-5 and V is TRBV29-1, with D unclear. V lost 1 base, J lost 0 bases, and 9 bases lay in between. This CDR3 spans 14 amino acids. CDR1 is SQVTM, CDR2 ANQGSEA, per germline. Written as DNA, the CDR3 is TGCAGCGTTGAAGGCGGCAGATACCAAGAGACCCAGTACTTC. It encodes CSVEGGRYQETQYF.

The gene calls are TRBV5-1 and TRBJ1-1; 10 bases fit TRBD1. The CDR3 is made up of 14 amino acids. Looked up from germline, CDR1 is SGHRS and CDR2 is YFSETQ. Germline trimming cut 4 bases from V and 4 bases from J; bases unmatched to any gene: 4. The chain's CDR3 is CASSPRDRGTEAFF. In DNA form, the CDR3 reads TGCGCCAGCAGCCCCCGGGACAGGGGCACTGAAGCTTTCTTT.

V gene TRBV10-3 combines with J gene TRBJ1-1; possibly TRBD1 for D (6 bases). With 3 bases removed from V and 1 base from J, the gap between germline ends came to 12 bases. The CDR3 runs to 15 residues. Per germline, CDR1 ENHRY and CDR2 SYGVKD. The CDR3 nucleotides are TGTGCCATCAGTGACGGGGAAGGGGGGAACACTGAAGCTTTCTTT. Amino acid sequence: CAISDGEGGNTEAFF.

J is TRBJ1-2 and V is TRBV15; TRBD1 is a possible D gene (6 bases). The CDR3 is 14 residues long. CDR1 is LNHNV, CDR2 YYDKDF, per germline (reference sequence). V was trimmed by 1 base and J by 4 bases, leaving 10 bases between them. In DNA, the CDR3 is TGTGCCACCAGCAGAGGAGGGGGGGTCTATGGCTACACCTTC. Its protein product is CATSRGGGVYGYTF.

The genes are TRBV11-2 and TRBJ2-7; 8 bases align to TRBD2. J gave up 7 bases and V 5 bases, and 7 bases lay outside the gene matches. Germline-derived CDR1 and CDR2 are SGHAT and FQNNGV. The CDR3 runs to 13 residues. The CDR3 DNA sequence: TGTGCCAGCAGCGTAGCGGGATGGAGAGAGCAGTACTTC. This encodes CASSVAGWREQYF.

This chain links TRBV7-9 with TRBJ1-2, with 8 bases matching TRBD1. Losses at the gene ends were 0 bases for V and 2 bases for J; bases not matched to a gene: 5. The germline gives CDR1 SEHNR, CDR2 FQNEAQ (reference sequence). This CDR3 contains 16 residues. The DNA for the CDR3 is TGTGCCAGCAGCTTAGCCCCTAGGACAGGGAACTATGGCTACACCTTC. Residues: CASSLAPRTGNYGYTF. Supplemented by reference TRBV7-9 and TRBJ1-2, the full variable domain reads DTGVSQNPRHKITKRGQNVTFRCDPISEHNRLYWYRQTLGQGPEFLTYFQNEAQLEKSRLLSDRFSAERPKGSFSTLEIQRTEQGDSAMYLCASSLAPRTGNYGYTFGSGTRLTVV.

The chain is built from TRBV27 and TRBJ1-1, with unresolved D. Germline V gene lookup returns CDR1 MNHEY and CDR2 SMNVEV (reference sequence). The CDR3 contains 13 residues. Trimming took 6 bases from V and 10 from J, leaving 18 bases between them. The CDR3 coding sequence is TGTGCCAGCAGCCTCATCCCTAAACAGTTAGCTTTCTTT. This sequence encodes CASSLIPKQLAFF.

J is TRBJ1-1 and V is TRBV7-9; D is undetermined. In germline, CDR1 is SEHNR, CDR2 FQNEAQ (reference sequence). V lost 1 base, J lost 4 bases, and 13 bases lay in between. The length of the CDR3 is 15 residues. The CDR3 loop reads CASSLVGSLGTEAFF. The CDR3 DNA is TGTGCCAGCAGCTTAGTGGGCAGCTTGGGCACTGAAGCTTTCTTT.

The chain uses TRBV18 and TRBJ2-2; 10 bases agree with TRBD1. Germline values: CDR1 KGHSH, CDR2 LQKENI. V was pared by 3 bases and J by 3 bases, with 4 bases of the junction left unmatched. CDR3 length: 16 amino acids. CDR3 nucleotide sequence: TGTGCCAGCTCACCCTGGACAGGGGGTGACACCGGGGAGCTGTTTTTT. Translated: CASSPWTGGDTGELFF.

This rearrangement joins TRBV9 to TRBJ2-3; no definite D call. The germline gives CDR1 SGDLS, CDR2 YYNGEE. V lost 0 bases to trimming and J lost 0 bases, with 8 bases between them. CDR3 size: 15 residues. Here the CDR3 DNA reads TGTGCCAGCAGCGTAGTTGGAGCCAGCACAGATACGCAGTATTTT. Translated: CASSVVGASTDTQYF. Full variable domain (rest looked up from reference TRBV9 and TRBJ2-3): DSGVTQTPKHLITATGQRVTLRCSPRSGDLSVYWYQQSLDQGLQFLIQYYNGEERAKGNILERFSAQQFPDLHSELNLSSLELGDSALYFCASSVVGASTDTQYFGPGTRLTVL.

The genes are TRBV18 and TRBJ2-7; D is undetermined. Germline assignment: CDR1 KGHSH and CDR2 LQKENI. This CDR3 is 14 amino acids long. Trimming took off 4 bases at V and 2 bases at J, with 12 bases between the two ends. The CDR3: CASSLSGIPYEQYF. In DNA form, the CDR3 reads TGTGCCAGCTCACTAAGTGGCATACCCTACGAGCAGTACTTC.

In this sample, this clone turned up once. The chain couples TRBV11-2 to TRBJ2-3; TRBD2 is a possible D gene (6 bases). Germline lookup yields CDR1 SGHAT and CDR2 FQNNGV. There are 14 residues in the CDR3. V lost 1 base, J lost 5 bases, and 10 bases lay in between. The CDR3 region has the DNA TGTGCCAGCAGCTTAGTCCGGGGACTAGATACGCAGTATTTT. This sequence encodes CASSLVRGLDTQYF. Full variable domain (remainder filled in from reference TRBV11-2 and TRBJ2-3): EAGVAQSPRYKIIEKRQSVAFWCNPISGHATLYWYQQILGQGPKLLIQFQNNGVVDDSQLPKDRFSAERLKGVDSTLKIQPAKLEDSAVYLCASSLVRGLDTQYFGPGTRLTVL.

The chain carries TRBV24-1 and TRBJ1-5; 9 nucleotides agree with TRBD1. This CDR3 has 18 amino acids. Trimming removed 5 bases from V and 3 bases from J; junction bases left unmatched: 13. Germline V lookup: CDR1 KGHDR, CDR2 SFDVKD. This CDR3 is CATSASDRGIALNQPQHF. CDR3 coding DNA: TGTGCCACCAGTGCTTCGGACAGGGGAATCGCCCTCAATCAGCCCCAGCATTTT.

The table lists this clone with a few counts. The chain joins TRBV23-1 to TRBJ2-2, with 7 bases matching TRBD1. TRBV23-1 is known as an ORF, though its function is uncertain. V lost 4 bases, J lost 4 bases, and 9 bases stayed unmatched. The CDR3 has 16 residues. The CDR3 DNA reads TGCGCCAGCAGTCTGGAGAGGGGGCGGAGCACCGGGGAGCTGTTTTTT. This sequence encodes CASSLERGRSTGELFF.